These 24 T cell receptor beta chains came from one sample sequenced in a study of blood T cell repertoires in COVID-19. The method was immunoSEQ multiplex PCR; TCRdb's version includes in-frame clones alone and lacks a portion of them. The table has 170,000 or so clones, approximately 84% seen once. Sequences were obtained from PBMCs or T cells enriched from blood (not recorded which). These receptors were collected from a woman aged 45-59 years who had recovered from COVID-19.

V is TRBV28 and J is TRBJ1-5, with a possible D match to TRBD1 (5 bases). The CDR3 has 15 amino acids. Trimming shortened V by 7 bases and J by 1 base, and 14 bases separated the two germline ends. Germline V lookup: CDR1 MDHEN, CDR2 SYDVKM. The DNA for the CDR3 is TGTGCCAGCACCCCCCTAGACAGAAGCAATCAGCCCCAGCATTTT. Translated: CASTPLDRSNQPQHF. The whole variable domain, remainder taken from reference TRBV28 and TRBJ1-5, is DVKVTQSSRYLVKRTGEKVFLECVQDMDHENMFWYRQDPGLGLRLIYFSYDVKMKEKGDIPEGYSVSREKKERFSLILESASTNQTSMYLCASTPLDRSNQPQHFGDGTRLSIL.

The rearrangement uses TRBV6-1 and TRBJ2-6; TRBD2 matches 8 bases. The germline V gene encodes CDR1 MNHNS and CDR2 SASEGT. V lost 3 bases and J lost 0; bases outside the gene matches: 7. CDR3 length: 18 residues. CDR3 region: CASSEPAGASSGANVLTF. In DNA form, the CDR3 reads TGTGCCAGCAGTGAGCCAGCGGGAGCGTCCTCTGGGGCCAACGTCCTGACTTTC.

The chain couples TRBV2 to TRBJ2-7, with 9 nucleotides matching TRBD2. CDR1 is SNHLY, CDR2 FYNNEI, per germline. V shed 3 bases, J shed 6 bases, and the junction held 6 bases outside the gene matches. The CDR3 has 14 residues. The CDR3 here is CASSEGLAAREQYF. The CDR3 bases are TGTGCCAGCAGTGAGGGACTAGCAGCACGCGAGCAGTACTTC. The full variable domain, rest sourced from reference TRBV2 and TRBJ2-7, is EPEVTQTPSHQVTQMGQEVILRCVPISNHLYFYWYRQILGQKVEFLVSFYNNEISEKSEIFDDQFSVERPDGSNFTLKIRSTKLEDSAMYFCASSEGLAAREQYFGPGTRLTVT.

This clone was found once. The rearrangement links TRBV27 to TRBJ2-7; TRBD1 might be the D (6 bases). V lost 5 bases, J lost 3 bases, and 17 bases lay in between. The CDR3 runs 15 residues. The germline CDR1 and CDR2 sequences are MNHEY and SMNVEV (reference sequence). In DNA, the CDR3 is TGTGCCAGCAGTGCACAGGGACCAAAATACTACGAGCAGTACTTC. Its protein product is CASSAQGPKYYEQYF.

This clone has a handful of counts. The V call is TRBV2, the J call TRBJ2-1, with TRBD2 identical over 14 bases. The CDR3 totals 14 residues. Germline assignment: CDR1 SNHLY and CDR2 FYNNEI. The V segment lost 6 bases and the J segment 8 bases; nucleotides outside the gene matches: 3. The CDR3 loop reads CASRGLAGEYEQFF. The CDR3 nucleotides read TGTGCCAGCAGGGGACTAGCGGGAGAGTATGAGCAGTTCTTC.

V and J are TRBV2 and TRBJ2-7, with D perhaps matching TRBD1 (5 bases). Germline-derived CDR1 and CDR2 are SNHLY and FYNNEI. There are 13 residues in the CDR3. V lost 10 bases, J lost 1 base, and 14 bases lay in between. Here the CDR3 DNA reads TGTGCCATCACCCAGGGCAAGTCCTACGAGCAGTACTTC. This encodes CAITQGKSYEQYF.

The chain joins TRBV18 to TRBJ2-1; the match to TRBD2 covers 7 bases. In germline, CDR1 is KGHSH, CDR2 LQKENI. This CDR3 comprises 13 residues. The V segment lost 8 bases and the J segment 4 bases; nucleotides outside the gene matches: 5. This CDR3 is CASAGDVYNEQFF. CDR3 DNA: TGTGCCAGCGCGGGAGATGTTTACAATGAGCAGTTCTTC. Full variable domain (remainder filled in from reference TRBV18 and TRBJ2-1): NAGVMQNPRHLVRRRGQEARLRCSPMKGHSHVYWYRQLPEEGLKFMVYLQKENIIDESGMPKERFSAEFPKEGPSILRIQQVVRGDSAAYFCASAGDVYNEQFFGPGTRLTVL.

The CDR3 DNA reads TGTGCCAGCAGCCCGAGGGTGGATCTCTTCAATCAGCCCCAGCATTTT. Translating gives CASSPRVDLFNQPQHF. The chain combines TRBV7-2 with TRBJ1-5; no firm D call. Germline CDR1 reads SGHTA; CDR2 reads FQGNSA. V was cut by 5 bases and J by 3 bases, with 17 bases left in between. The CDR3 is made up of 16 amino acids.

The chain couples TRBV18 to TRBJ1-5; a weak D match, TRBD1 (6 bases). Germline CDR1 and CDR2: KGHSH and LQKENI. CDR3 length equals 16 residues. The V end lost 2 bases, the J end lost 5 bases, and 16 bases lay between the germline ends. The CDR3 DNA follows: TGTGCCAGCTCACCATGGGCAACAGGGATCGATCAGCCCCAGCATTTT. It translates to CASSPWATGIDQPQHF.

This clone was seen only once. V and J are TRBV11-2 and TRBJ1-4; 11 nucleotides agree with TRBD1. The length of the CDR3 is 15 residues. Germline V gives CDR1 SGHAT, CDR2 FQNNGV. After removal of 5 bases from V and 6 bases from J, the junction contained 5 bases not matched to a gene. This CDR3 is CASSPGTGGYEKLFF. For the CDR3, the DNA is TGTGCCAGCAGCCCCGGGACAGGGGGGTATGAAAAACTGTTTTTT.

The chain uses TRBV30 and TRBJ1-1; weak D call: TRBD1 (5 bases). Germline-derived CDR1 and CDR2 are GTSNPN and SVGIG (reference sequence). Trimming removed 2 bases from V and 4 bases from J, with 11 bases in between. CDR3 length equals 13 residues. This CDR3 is CAWSLGQSTEAFF. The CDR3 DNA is TGTGCCTGGAGTTTGGGGCAGAGCACTGAAGCTTTCTTT.

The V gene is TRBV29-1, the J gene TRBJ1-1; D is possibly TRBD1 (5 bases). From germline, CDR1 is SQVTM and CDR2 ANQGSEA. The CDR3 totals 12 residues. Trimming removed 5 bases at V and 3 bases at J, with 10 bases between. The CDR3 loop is CSVLPGYTEAFF. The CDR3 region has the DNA TGCAGCGTTCTTCCAGGGTACACTGAAGCTTTCTTT.

The CDR3 DNA reads TGTGCCAGCGCGGGTGGACTTAGCAATCAGCCCCAGCATTTT. Its translation is CASAGGLSNQPQHF. This chain connects TRBV2 to TRBJ1-5; D call uncertain. This CDR3 region has 14 residues. Trimming pared 8 bases from V and 0 bases from J, leaving 11 bases between. CDR1 is SNHLY and CDR2 is FYNNEI in the germline V gene.

CDR3 protein: CASSQLGLAGLETQYF. The DNA for the CDR3 is TGCGCCAGCAGCCAACTGGGACTAGCGGGACTAGAGACCCAGTACTTC. The V call is TRBV4-1, the J call TRBJ2-5; TRBD2 aligns across 13 bases. Per germline, CDR1 MGHRA and CDR2 YSYEKL. V trimming: 2 bases; J trimming: 4 bases; junction bases outside the gene matches: 4. CDR3 length: 16 residues.

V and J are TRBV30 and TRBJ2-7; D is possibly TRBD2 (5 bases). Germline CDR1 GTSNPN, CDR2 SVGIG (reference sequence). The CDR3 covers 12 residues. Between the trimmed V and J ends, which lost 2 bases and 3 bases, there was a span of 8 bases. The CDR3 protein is CAWSQEDYEQYF. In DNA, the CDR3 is TGTGCCTGGAGTCAGGAGGACTACGAGCAGTACTTC.

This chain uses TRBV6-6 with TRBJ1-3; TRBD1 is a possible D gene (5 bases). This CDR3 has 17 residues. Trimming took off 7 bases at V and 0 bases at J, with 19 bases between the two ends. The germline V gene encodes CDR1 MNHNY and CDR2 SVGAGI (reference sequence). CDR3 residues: CASTRSYYGGSGNTIYF. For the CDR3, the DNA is TGTGCCAGCACTCGAAGTTATTACGGGGGCTCTGGAAACACCATATATTTT.

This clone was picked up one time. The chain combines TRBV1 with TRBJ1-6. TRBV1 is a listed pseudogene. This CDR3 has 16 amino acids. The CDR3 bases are TGCACCAGCAGCCAAGATCGGGAGGGAGTCGGATCACCCCTCCACTTT. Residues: CTSSQDREGVGSPLHF.

CDR3 region: CSARRADTQYF. CDR3 bases: TGCAGTGCTCGACGGGCAGATACGCAGTATTTT. This chain links TRBV20-1 with TRBJ2-3; D not resolved. The germline V gene encodes CDR1 DFQATT and CDR2 SNEGSKA (reference sequence). This CDR3 is built from 11 residues. V dropped 5 bases and J dropped 4 bases, with 7 bases sitting between them.

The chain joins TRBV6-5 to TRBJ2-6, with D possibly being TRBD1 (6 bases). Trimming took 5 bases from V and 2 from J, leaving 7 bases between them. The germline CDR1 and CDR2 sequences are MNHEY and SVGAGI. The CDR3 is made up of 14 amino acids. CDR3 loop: CASSPGAGANVLTF. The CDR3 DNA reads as TGTGCCAGCAGTCCAGGGGCTGGGGCCAACGTCCTGACTTTC.

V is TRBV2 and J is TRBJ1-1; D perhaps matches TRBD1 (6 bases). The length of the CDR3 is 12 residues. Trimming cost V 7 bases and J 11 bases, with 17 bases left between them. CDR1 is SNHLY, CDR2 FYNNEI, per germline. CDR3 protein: CASINRDLKAFF. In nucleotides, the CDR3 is TGTGCCAGCATCAACAGGGATCTGAAGGCTTTCTTT.

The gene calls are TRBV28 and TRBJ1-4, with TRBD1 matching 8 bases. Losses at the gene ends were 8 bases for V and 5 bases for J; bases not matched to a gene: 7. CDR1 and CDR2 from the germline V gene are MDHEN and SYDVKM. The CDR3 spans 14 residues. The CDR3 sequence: CASGFTGGNEKLFF. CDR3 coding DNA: TGTGCCAGCGGATTCACAGGGGGGAATGAAAAACTGTTTTTT. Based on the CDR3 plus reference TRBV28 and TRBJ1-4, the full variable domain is DVKVTQSSRYLVKRTGEKVFLECVQDMDHENMFWYRQDPGLGLRLIYFSYDVKMKEKGDIPEGYSVSREKKERFSLILESASTNQTSMYLCASGFTGGNEKLFFGSGTQLSVL.

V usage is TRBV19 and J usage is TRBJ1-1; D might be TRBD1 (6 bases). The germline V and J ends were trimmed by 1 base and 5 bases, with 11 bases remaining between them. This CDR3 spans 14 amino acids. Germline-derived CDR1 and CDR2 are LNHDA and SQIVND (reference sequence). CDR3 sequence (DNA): TGTGCCAGTAGTATAGGCGGGGGGCAAACTGAAGCTTTCTTT. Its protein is CASSIGGGQTEAFF.

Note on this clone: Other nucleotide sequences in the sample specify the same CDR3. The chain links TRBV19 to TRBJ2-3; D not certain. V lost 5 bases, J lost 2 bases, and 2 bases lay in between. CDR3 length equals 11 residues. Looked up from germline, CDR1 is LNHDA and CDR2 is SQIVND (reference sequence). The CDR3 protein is CASSLTDTQYF. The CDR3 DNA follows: TGTGCCAGTAGTCTCACAGATACGCAGTATTTT.

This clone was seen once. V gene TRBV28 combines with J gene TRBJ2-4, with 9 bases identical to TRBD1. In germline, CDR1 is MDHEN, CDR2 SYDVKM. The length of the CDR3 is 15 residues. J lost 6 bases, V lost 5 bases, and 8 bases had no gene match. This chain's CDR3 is CASSTPGQGRNIQYF. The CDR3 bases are TGTGCCAGCAGTACCCCGGGACAGGGACGAAACATTCAGTACTTC.